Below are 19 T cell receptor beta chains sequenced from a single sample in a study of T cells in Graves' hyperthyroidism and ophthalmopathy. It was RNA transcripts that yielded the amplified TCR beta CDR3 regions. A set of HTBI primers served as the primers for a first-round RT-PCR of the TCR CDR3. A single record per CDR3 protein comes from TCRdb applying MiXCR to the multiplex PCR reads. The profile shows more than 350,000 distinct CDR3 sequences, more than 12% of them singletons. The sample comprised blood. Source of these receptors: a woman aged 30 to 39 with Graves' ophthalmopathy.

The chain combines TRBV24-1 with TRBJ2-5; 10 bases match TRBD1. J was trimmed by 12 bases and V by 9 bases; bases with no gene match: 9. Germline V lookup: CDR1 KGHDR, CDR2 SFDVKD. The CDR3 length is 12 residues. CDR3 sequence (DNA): TGTGCCACCGGGACAGGGGCCCCAAGGGAGTACTTC. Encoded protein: CATGTGAPREYF.

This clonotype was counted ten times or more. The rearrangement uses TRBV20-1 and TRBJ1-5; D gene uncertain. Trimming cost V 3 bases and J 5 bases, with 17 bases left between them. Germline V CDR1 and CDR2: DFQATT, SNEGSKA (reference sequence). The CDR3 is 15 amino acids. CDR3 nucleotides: TGCAGTGCTAGGGGCCGAGGACGGAACCATCAGCCCCAGCATTTT. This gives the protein CSARGRGRNHQPQHF.

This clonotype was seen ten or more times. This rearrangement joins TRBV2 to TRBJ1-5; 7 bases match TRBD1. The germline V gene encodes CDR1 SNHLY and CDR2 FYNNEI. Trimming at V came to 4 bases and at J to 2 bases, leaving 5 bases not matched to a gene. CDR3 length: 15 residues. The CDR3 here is CASSGTGVGNQPQHF. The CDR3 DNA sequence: TGTGCCAGCAGTGGGACAGGTGTGGGCAATCAGCCCCAGCATTTT. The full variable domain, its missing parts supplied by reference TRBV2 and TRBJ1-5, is EPEVTQTPSHQVTQMGQEVILRCVPISNHLYFYWYRQILGQKVEFLVSFYNNEISEKSEIFDDQFSVERPDGSNFTLKIRSTKLEDSAMYFCASSGTGVGNQPQHFGDGTRLSIL.

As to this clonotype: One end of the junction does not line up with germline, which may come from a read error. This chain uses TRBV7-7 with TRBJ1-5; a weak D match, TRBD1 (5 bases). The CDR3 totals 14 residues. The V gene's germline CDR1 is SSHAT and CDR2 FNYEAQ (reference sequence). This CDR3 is CASSPTLGGQPQHF. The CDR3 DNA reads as TGTGCTAGCAGCCCGACCCTCGGGGGACAGCCCCAGCATTTT.

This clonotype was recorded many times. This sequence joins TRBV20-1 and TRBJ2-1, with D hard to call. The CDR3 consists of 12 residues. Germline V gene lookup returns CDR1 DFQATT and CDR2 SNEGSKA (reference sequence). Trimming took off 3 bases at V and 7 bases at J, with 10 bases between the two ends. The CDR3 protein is CSARGPRNEQFF. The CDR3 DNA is TGCAGTGCTAGGGGTCCAAGGAATGAGCAGTTCTTC.

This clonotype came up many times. The CDR3 DNA reads TGTGCCAGCAGCTCTCCAGGGGGGGATACGCAGTATTTT. Translated, it gives CASSSPGGDTQYF. The J gene is TRBJ2-3, the V gene TRBV7-3; D perhaps matches TRBD1 (7 bases). The germline CDR1 and CDR2 sequences are SGHTA and FQGTGA. The CDR3 is made up of 13 amino acids. Trimming stripped 4 bases from V and 6 bases from J, with 11 bases between.

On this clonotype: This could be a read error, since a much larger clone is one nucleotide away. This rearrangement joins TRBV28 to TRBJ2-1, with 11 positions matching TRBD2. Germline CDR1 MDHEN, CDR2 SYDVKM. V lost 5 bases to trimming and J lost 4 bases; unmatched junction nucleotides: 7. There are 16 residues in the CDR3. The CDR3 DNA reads TGTGCCAGCAGTCCCAACTTAGCGGGGGGGTACAATGAGCAGTTCTTC. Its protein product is CASSPNLAGGYNEQFF. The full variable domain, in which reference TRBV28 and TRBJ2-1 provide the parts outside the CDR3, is DVKVTQSSRYLVKRTGEKVFLECVQDMDHENMFWYRQDPGLGLRLIYFSYDVKMKEKGDIPEGYSVSREKKERFSLILESASTNQTSMYLCASSPNLAGGYNEQFFGPGTRLTVL.

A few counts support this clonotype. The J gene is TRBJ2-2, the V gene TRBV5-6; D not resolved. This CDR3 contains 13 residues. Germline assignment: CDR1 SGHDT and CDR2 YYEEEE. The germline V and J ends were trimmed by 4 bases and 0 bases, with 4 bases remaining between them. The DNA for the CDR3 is TGTGCCAGCAGCGTATCGAACACCGGGGAGCTGTTTTTT. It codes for CASSVSNTGELFF.

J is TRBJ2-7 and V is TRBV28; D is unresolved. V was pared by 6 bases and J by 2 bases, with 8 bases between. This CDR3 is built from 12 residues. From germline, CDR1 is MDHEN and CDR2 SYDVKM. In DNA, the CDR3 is TGTGCCAGCAGAGAGGATCCCTACGAGCAGTACTTC. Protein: CASREDPYEQYF.

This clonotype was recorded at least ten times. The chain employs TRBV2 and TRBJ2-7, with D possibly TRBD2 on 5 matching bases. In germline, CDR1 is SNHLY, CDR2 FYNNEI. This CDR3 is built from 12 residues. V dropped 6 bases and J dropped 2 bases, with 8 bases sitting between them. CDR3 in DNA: TGTGCCAGCAGGAGAGGGACCTACGAGCAGTACTTC. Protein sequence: CASRRGTYEQYF.

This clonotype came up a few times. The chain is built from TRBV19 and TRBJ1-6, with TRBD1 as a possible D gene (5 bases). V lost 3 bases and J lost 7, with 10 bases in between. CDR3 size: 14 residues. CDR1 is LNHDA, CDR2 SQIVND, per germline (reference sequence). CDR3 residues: CASSIQDTNSPLHF. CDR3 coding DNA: TGTGCCAGTAGTATCCAGGACACCAATTCACCCCTCCACTTT.

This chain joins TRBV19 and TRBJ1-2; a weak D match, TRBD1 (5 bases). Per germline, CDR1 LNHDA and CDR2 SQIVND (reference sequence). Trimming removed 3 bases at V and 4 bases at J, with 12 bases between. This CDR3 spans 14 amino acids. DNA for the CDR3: TGTGCCAGTAGTATGTTGGGACTTGGCTATGGCTACACCTTC. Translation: CASSMLGLGYGYTF.

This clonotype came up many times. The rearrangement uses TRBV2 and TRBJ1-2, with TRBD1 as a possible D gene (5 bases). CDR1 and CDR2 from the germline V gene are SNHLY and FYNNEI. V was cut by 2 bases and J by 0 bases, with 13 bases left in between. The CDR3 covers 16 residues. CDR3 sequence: CASSEWGGNSNYGYTF. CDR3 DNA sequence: TGTGCCAGCAGTGAATGGGGCGGAAACTCTAACTATGGCTACACCTTC.

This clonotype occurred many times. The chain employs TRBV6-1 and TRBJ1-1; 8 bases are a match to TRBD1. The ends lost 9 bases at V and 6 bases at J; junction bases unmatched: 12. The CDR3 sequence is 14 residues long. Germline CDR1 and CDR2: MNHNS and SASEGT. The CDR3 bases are TGTGCCAGTGGGGGTTTTGGACAGGGCCCTGAAGCTTTCTTT. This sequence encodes CASGGFGQGPEAFF.

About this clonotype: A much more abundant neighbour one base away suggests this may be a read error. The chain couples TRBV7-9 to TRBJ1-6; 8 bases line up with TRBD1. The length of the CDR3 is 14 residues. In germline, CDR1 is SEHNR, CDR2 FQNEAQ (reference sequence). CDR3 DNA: TGTGCCAGCAGCCCCGGACAGGGTCCTTCACCCCCCCACTTT. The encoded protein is CASSPGQGPSPPHF.

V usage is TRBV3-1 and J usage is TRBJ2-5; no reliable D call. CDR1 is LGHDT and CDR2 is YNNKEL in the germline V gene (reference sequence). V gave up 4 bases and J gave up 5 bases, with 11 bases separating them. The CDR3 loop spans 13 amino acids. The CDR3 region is CASSPKSLETQYF. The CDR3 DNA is TGTGCCAGCAGCCCGAAGTCGTTGGAGACCCAGTACTTC.

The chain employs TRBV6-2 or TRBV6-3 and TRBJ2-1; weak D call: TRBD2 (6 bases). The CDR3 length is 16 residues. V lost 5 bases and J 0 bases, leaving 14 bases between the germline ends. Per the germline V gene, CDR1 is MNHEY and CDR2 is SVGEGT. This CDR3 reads CASSGRDSSSYNEQFF. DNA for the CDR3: TGTGCCAGCAGTGGTCGGGACTCGAGCTCCTACAATGAGCAGTTCTTC.

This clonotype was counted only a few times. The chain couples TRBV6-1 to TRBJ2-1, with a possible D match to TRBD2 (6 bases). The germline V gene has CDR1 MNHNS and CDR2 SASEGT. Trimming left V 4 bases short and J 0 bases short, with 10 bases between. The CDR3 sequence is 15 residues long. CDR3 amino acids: CASSAGAGSYNEQFF. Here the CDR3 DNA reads TGTGCCAGCAGTGCCGGAGCGGGCTCCTACAATGAGCAGTTCTTC.

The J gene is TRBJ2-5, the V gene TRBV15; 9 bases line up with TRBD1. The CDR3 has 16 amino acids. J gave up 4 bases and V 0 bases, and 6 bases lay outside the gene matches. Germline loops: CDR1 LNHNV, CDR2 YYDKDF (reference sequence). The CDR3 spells CATSRDGDRDGETQYF. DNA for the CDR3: TGTGCCACCAGCAGAGATGGGGACAGGGACGGAGAGACCCAGTACTTC.